This T cell receptor (beta chain) was captured in a study of cytotoxic CD8 clonotypes in ibrutinib-treated CLL. Researchers set a sequencing depth target of 1 in 200,000 to 1 in 1 million T cells. TCRdb's copy holds only in-frame clones and misses some; the assay was immunoSEQ multiplex PCR. The sample holds under 200,000 clones, over 65% seen once. Study-wide findings and caveats: Few clonotypes were public, and these shrank or held steady under treatment.

Genomic DNA (around 2 micrograms) was obtained from cryopreserved PBMCs for construction of TCR beta libraries. A note on this clone: No antigen is known for it.

Germline values: CDR1 SGHTA, CDR2 FQGTGA. The CDR3 consists of 12 residues. V dropped 4 bases and J dropped 4 bases, with 4 bases sitting between them. The specimen was PBMCs, collected after 12 months of ibrutinib treatment. The chain has TRBV7-3 and TRBJ2-2, with D unclear. The sequence derives from a human donor with chronic lymphocytic leukemia. The CDR3 nucleotides read TGTGCCAGCAGCTCTAGCACCGGGGAGCTGTTTTTT. Its translation is CASSSSTGELFF.